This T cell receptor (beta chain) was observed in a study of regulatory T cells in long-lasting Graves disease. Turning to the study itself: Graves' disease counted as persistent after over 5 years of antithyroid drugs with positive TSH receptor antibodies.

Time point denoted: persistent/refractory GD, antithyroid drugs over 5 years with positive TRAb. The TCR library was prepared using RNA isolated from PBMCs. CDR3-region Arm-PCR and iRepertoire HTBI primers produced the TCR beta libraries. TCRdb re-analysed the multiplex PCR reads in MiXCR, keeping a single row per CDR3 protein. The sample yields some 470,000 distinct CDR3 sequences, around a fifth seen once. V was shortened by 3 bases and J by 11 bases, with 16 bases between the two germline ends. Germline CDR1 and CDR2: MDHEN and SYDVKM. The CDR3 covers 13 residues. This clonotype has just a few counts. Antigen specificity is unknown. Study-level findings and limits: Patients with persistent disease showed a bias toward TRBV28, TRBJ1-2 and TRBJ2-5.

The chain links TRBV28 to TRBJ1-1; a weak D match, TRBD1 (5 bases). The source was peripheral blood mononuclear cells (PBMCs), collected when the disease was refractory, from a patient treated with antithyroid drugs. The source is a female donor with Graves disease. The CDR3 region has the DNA TGTGCCAGCAGTTTCTCCTTAGGGACGGGTGCTTTCTTT. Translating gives CASSFSLGTGAFF.